The rows below give T cell receptor beta chains drawn from one sample of a study of T cells in Graves' hyperthyroidism and ophthalmopathy. TCRdb processed the multiplex PCR reads anew with MiXCR; each CDR3 protein has one entry. Of hundreds of thousands of distinct CDR3 sequences listed, approximately 20% are singletons. Sequencing was done on a sample of blood. Receptors originate from a man aged 40-49 years with Graves' hyperthyroidism. CDR3s leave out the opening cysteine and the closing phenylalanine or tryptophan. Each record gives: CDR3 protein, J gene, V gene, clone size. The size of a clone is reported for some rows only, either as once, few or many, or as a class for expanded clones.

CDR3: ASSQDREEYGYT; J: TRBJ1-2; V: TRBV5-1; size: many
CDR3: ASSITSGNTIY; J: TRBJ1-3; V: TRBV19; size: .
CDR3: ASSETGPWDEQF; J: TRBJ2-1; V: TRBV7-3; size: many
CDR3: ASSPLSNQPQH; J: TRBJ1-5; V: TRBV12-3/TRBV12-4; size: many
CDR3: ASSLVAGGPLDTQY; J: TRBJ2-3; V: TRBV28; size: few
CDR3: ASSPRTKLARGYT; J: TRBJ1-2; V: TRBV18; size: .
CDR3: ASSLGGRRQETQY; J: TRBJ2-5; V: TRBV12-3/TRBV12-4; size: many
CDR3: ASRGGASISGNTIY; J: TRBJ1-3; V: TRBV6-1; size: few
CDR3: ASSYQQGSGNTIY; J: TRBJ1-3; V: TRBV7-2; size: .
CDR3: ASSQVPGGGQPQH; J: TRBJ1-5; V: TRBV3-1; size: medium-sized
CDR3: ASSATGETYNEQF; J: TRBJ2-1; V: TRBV7-2; size: .
CDR3: ASSLRVSGRGETQY; J: TRBJ2-5; V: TRBV5-1; size: few
CDR3: ASNRDGSLSGYT; J: TRBJ1-2; V: TRBV10-2; size: many
CDR3: ASTDPPGPGNTIY; J: TRBJ1-3; V: TRBV28; size: .
CDR3: ASSLDRNYEQY; J: TRBJ2-7; V: TRBV3-1; size: many
CDR3: ASKLGAGGVNEQF; J: TRBJ2-1; V: TRBV11-2; size: many
CDR3: ASSLSTVVGTEAF; J: TRBJ1-1; V: TRBV5-1; size: .
CDR3: ASRQGGATEAF; J: TRBJ1-1; V: TRBV7-2; size: many
CDR3: ASSLGVLSYEQY; J: TRBJ2-7; V: TRBV7-2; size: many
CDR3: SARDIVWEGARNTEAF; J: TRBJ1-1; V: TRBV20-1; size: many
CDR3: ASSLPPGNTGELF; J: TRBJ2-2; V: TRBV27; size: many
CDR3: ASSLQGRGYGYT; J: TRBJ1-2; V: TRBV5-8; size: many
CDR3: AWSPTVGNQPQH; J: TRBJ1-5; V: TRBV30; size: many
CDR3: ASSSGTGTGDHEQY; J: TRBJ2-7; V: TRBV5-4; size: .
CDR3: ASSEFSGGNYGYT; J: TRBJ1-2; V: TRBV25-1; size: .
CDR3: ASSEAGVAGYEQY; J: TRBJ2-7; V: TRBV6-1; size: many
CDR3: ASSESRRGDTEAF; J: TRBJ1-1; V: TRBV25-1; size: few
CDR3: ASSLEVSSGWTEAF; J: TRBJ1-1; V: TRBV5-1; size: .
CDR3: ASSFRAHTFSYNSPLH; J: TRBJ1-6; V: TRBV5-1; size: .
CDR3: ASSLFVASTGANVLT; J: TRBJ2-6; V: TRBV7-3; size: .
CDR3: ASSPSRVATEAF; J: TRBJ1-1; V: TRBV13; size: few
CDR3: ASSIGGRVNQPQH; J: TRBJ1-5; V: TRBV19; size: .
CDR3: ATSRPPTNTEAF; J: TRBJ1-1; V: TRBV15; size: few
CDR3: ASSQDTGLVGSPLH; J: TRBJ1-6; V: TRBV4-2; size: many
CDR3: ASSAPTSSYNEQF; J: TRBJ2-1; V: TRBV5-1; size: many
CDR3: ASSLDRGETQY; J: TRBJ2-5; V: TRBV7-2; size: once
CDR3: ASSLGGEETQY; J: TRBJ2-5; V: TRBV7-2; size: many
CDR3: ASSQGPSQETQY; J: TRBJ2-5; V: TRBV18; size: many
CDR3: ASRDRGWYYGYT; J: TRBJ1-2; V: TRBV27; size: many
CDR3: ASSTAGNSGANVLT; J: TRBJ2-6; V: TRBV3-1; size: many
CDR3: ASSAQQETNEQF; J: TRBJ2-1; V: TRBV9; size: few
CDR3: ASSQMVLSEAF; J: TRBJ1-1; V: TRBV3-1; size: many
CDR3: ASRNLTNTGELF; J: TRBJ2-2; V: TRBV5-1; size: many
CDR3: ASSYSLSTEAF; J: TRBJ1-1; V: TRBV6-2/TRBV6-3; size: many
CDR3: ASSLGLGLNNEQF; J: TRBJ2-1; V: TRBV7-8; size: many
CDR3: ASSEGWLAGGEQY; J: TRBJ2-7; V: TRBV6-1; size: .
CDR3: ASSQMGGTSYNEQF; J: TRBJ2-1; V: TRBV4-2; size: .